This TCR beta chain was recorded in a study of OX40 agonist ivuxolimab in advanced cancers. General study results and limits: Certain nonresponders likewise exhibited a low normalized T-cell clonal expansion. At doses 0.1 to 3.0 mg/kg, CD4+ and CD8+ clones expanded.

TCRdb's table, derived via immunoSEQ multiplex PCR, lists solely in-frame clones and lacks some. This sample carries approximately 130,000 clones, under 95% of them seen once, and the ten largest clones take more than 0.8%. Germline loops: CDR1 SGHVS, CDR2 FNYEAQ. Between the trimmed V and J ends, which lost 5 bases and 0 bases, there was a span of 7 bases. The CDR3 runs to 13 residues. If patients had autoimmune disease history or systemic immunosuppression, they were excluded. Details on this clone: Its target is not known.

The source material was CD4+ or CD8+ T cells sorted from blood, sampled in a trial of the OX40 agonist ivuxolimab. The sequence came from an adult with an advanced solid tumor such as melanoma, head and neck, liver or kidney cancer. This rearrangement joins TRBV7-6 to TRBJ1-1; D remains unclear. The CDR3 is CASSPTLNTEAFF. For the CDR3, the DNA is TGTGCCAGCAGCCCAACATTGAACACTGAAGCTTTCTTT.